This T cell receptor beta chain was identified during a study of siplizumab effects on memory and regulatory T cells. Findings and caveats of the study: Fewer alloreactive sequences mapped to unstimulated CD4+ memory cells under siplizumab.

Germline assignment: CDR1 SGHDT and CDR2 YYEEEE. Between the trimmed V and J ends, which lost 1 base and 12 bases, there was a span of 7 bases. The CDR3 sequence is 11 residues long. Produced via immunoSEQ multiplex PCR; TCRdb's table is partial and in-frame only. The profile shows 57,000 or so clones, roughly 85% of them singletons. Unstimulated naive, memory, effector memory and TEMRA subsets from three donor pairs underwent sequencing. Points on this clone: Antigen unknown.

The sample consisted of memory CD4+ T cells sorted from blood. This rearrangement joins TRBV5-6 to TRBJ1-4, with D hard to call. The receptor was derived from a human donor in good health. The CDR3 reads CASSLREELFF. The CDR3 coding sequence is TGTGCCAGCAGCTTGCGAGAGGAACTGTTTTTT. The variable domain in full, completed from reference TRBV5-6 and TRBJ1-4, reads DAGVTQSPTHLIKTRGQQVTLRCSPKSGHDTVSWYQQALGQGPQFIFQYYEEEERQRGNFPDRFSGHQFPNYSSELNVNALLLGDSALYLCASSLREELFFGSGTQLSVL.